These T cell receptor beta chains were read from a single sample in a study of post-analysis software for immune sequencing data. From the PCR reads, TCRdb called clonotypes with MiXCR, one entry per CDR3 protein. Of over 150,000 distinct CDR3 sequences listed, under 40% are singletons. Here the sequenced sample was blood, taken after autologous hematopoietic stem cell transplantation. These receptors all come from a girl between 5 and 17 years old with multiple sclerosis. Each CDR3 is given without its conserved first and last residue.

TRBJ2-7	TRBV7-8	ASSLLSGTSYEQY
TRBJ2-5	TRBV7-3	ASSSRTGGETQY
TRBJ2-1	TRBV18	ASSLGQGAYNEQF
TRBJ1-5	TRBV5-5	ASSKGTGGGQPQH
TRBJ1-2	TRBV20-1	SARDPRVANYGYT
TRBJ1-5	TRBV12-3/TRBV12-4	ASSITGRNQPQH
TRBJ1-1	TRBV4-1	ASSQDWRKVGIIVRMNTEAF
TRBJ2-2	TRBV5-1	ASSQGQGNTGELF
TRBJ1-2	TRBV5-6	ASSLGDIRGYT
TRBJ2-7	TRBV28	ASKGRGIYEQY
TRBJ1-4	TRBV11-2	ASSLGRWGDRGNEKLF
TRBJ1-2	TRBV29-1	SGWDFHGYT
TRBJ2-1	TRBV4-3	ASSRAAGRNNEQF
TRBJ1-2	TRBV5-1	ASSHTPGGIANYGYT
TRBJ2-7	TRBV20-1	SAREGGSCYEQY
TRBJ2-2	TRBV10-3	AISGRQVNTGELF
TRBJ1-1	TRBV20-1	SVVAEQADMNTEAF
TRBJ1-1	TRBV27	ASLGGGNTEAF
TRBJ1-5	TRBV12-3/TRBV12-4	ASSSTGTGGEGLNQPQH
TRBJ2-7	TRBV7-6	ASSLGGDGHYEQY